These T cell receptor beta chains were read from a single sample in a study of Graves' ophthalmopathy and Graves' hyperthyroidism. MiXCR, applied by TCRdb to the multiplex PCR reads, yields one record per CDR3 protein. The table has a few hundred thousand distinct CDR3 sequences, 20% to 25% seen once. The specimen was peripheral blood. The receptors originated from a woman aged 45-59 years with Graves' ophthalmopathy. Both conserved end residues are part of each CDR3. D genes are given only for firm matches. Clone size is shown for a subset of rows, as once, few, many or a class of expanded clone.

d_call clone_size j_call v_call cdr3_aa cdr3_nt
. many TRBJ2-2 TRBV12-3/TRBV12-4 CASSPLRSRELFF TGTGCCAGCAGTCCTCTAAGGAGCCGGGAGCTATTTTTT
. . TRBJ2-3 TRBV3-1 CASSPSFTDTQYF TGTGCCAGCAGCCCATCTTTCACAGATACGCAGTATTTT
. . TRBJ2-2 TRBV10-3 CAIPASRDTNTGELFF TGTGCCATCCCTGCCTCTCGGGACACGAACACCGGGGAGCTGTTTTTT
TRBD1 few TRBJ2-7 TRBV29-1 CSVEDPGQGPEQYF TGCAGCGTTGAAGATCCCGGACAGGGGCCGGAGCAGTACTTC
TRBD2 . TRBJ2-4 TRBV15 CATSDGLAGPKNIQYF TGTGCCACCAGCGACGGACTAGCGGGACCCAAAAACATTCAGTACTTC
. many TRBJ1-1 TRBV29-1 CSAADGRNTEAFF TGCAGCGCTGCGGACGGGCGGAACACTGAAGCTTTCTTT
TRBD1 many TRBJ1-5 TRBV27 CASSTTGGFQPQHF TGTGCCAGCAGTACAACAGGGGGCTTTCAGCCCCAGCATTTT
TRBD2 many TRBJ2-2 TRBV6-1 CASITFRTSGRGELFF TGTGCCAGCATCACTTTCCGGACTAGCGGGAGGGGGGAGCTGTTTTTT
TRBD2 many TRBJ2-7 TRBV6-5 CASSYSVPGGSYEQYF TGTGCCAGCAGTTACTCGGTTCCGGGAGGCTCCTACGAGCAGTACTTC
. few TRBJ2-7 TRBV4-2 CASSQGTQSYEQYF TGTGCCAGCAGCCAAGGGACTCAGTCCTACGAGCAGTACTTC
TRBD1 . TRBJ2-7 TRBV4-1 CASSPTGTGGYEQYF TGCGCCAGCAGCCCGACCGGGACAGGGGGCTACGAGCAGTACTTC
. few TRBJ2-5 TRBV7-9 CASSPSGFSQETQYF TGTGCCAGCAGCCCTTCCGGTTTTTCACAAGAGACCCAGTACTTC
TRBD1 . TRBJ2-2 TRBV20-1 CSARDDRAHRETGELFF TGCAGTGCTAGAGACGACAGGGCCCACAGGGAGACCGGGGAGCTGTTTTTT
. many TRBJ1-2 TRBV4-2 CASSQEGRAETYGYTF TGTGCCAGCAGCCAAGAAGGTCGGGCGGAGACCTATGGCTACACCTTC
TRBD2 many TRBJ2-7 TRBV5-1 CASKKREESYEQYF TGCGCCAGCAAAAAGCGGGAGGAATCCTACGAGCAGTACTTC
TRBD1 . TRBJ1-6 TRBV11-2 CASSGSTGLGSYNSPLHF TGTGCCAGCAGCGGATCGACAGGGTTGGGGTCCTATAATTCACCCCTCCACTTT
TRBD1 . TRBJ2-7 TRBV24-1 CATSGRTGGEQYF TGTGCCACCAGTGGCCGGACAGGCGGCGAGCAGTACTTC
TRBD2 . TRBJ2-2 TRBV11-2 CASSPGTSGSNGELFF TGTGCCAGCAGCCCCGGGACTAGCGGGAGTAACGGGGAGCTGTTTTTT
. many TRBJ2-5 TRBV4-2 CASSQAQVGETQYF TGTGCCAGCAGCCAAGCCCAAGTAGGAGAGACCCAGTACTTC
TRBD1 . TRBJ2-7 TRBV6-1 CASRHDRGSSYEQYF TGTGCCAGCAGACACGACAGGGGGAGCTCCTACGAGCAGTACTTC
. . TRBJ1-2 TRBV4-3 CASSQVLGIGYTF TGCGCCAGCAGCCAAGTTTTAGGAATTGGCTACACCTTC
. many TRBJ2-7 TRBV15 CATSRERRQGPYEQYF TGTGCCACCAGCAGAGAGAGGCGGCAGGGACCCTACGAGCAGTACTTC
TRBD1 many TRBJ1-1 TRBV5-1 CASSPGTGGTEAFF TGCGCCAGCAGCCCCGGGACAGGGGGCACTGAAGCTTTCTTT
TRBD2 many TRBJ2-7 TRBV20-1 CSAPSEVGGSAYEQYF TGCAGTGCACCGTCGGAGGTGGGAGGGAGTGCCTACGAGCAGTACTTC
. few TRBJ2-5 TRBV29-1 CSVAEGPGETQYF TGCAGCGTTGCCGAGGGACCGGGGGAGACCCAGTACTTC
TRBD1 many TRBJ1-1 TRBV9 CASSLIIWTGERKAFF TGTGCCAGCAGCCTTATAATCTGGACAGGGGAGAGGAAGGCTTTCTTT
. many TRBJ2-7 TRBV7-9 CASSFSREPYEQYF TGTGCCAGCAGCTTCAGTAGGGAGCCCTACGAGCAGTACTTC
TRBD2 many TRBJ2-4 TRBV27 CASSVYSGSWKNIQYF TGTGCCAGCAGTGTCTATAGCGGGAGTTGGAAAAACATTCAGTACTTC
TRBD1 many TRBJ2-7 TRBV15 CATSRDAGTVPHEQYF TGTGCCACCAGCAGAGACGCAGGGACAGTACCCCACGAGCAGTACTTC
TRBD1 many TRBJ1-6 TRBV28 CASSPGQGNSPLHF TGTGCCAGCAGTCCAGGACAGGGGAATTCACCCCTCCACTTT
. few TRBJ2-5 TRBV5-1 CASDPGGGSRQTQYF TGCGCCAGCGACCCGGGGGGCGGTAGCCGACAGACCCAGTACTTC
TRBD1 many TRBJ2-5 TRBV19 CASSMRDRAETQYF TGTGCCAGTAGTATGAGGGACAGGGCAGAGACCCAGTACTTC
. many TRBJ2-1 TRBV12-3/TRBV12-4 CASSRQAGYNEQFF TGTGCCAGCAGTCGGCAGGCGGGGTACAATGAGCAGTTCTTC
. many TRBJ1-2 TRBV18 CASSPYDTNYGYTF TGTGCCAGCTCACCTTATGACACGAACTATGGCTACACCTTC
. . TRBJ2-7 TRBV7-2 CASSLMSSYEQCF TGTGCCAGCAGCTTAATGTCCTCCTACGAGCAGTGCTTC
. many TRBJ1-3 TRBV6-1 CASSEAGRGNTIYF TGTGCCAGCAGTGAAGCTGGCCGGGGAAACACCATATATTTT
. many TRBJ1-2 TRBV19 CASSPPERYGYTF TGTGCCAGTAGTCCGCCAGAACGGTATGGCTACACCTTC
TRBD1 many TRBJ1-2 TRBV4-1 CASRPRGQGDGYTF TGCGCCAGCAGGCCAAGGGGACAGGGGGATGGCTACACCTTC
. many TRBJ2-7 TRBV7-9 CASSLLSEQYF TGTGCCAGCAGCTTATTGTCCGAGCAGTACTTC
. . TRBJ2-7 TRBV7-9 CASSLVPFYEQYF TGTGCCAGCAGCTTAGTGCCCTTCTACGAGCAGTACTTC
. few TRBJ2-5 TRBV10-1 CASSEHPAVETQYF TGCGCCAGCAGTGAACACCCCGCAGTGGAGACCCAGTACTTC
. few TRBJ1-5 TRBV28 CASSLTGGGPQHF TGTGCCAGCAGTTTAACTGGGGGCGGGCCCCAGCATTTT
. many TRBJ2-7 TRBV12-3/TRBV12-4 CASSLGHGQYF TGTGCCAGCAGTTTAGGACACGGGCAGTACTTC
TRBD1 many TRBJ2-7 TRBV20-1 CSARRQGDEQYF TGCAGTGCTAGACGTCAGGGGGATGAGCAGTACTTC